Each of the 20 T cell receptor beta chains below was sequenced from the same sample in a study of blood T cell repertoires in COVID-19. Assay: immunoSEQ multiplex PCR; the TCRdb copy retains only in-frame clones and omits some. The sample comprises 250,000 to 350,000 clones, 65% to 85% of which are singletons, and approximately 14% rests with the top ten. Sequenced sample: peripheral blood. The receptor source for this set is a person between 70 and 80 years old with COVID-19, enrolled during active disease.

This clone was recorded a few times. In DNA form, the CDR3 reads TGCGCCAGCAGCTACCTGCGGGTCAGGAAGAACACTGAAGCTTTCTTT. It is translated as CASSYLRVRKNTEAFF. The V call is TRBV5-1, the J call TRBJ1-1; no reliable D call. The CDR3 consists of 16 residues. Trimming shortened V by 3 bases and J by 1 base, and 16 bases separated the two germline ends. Per the germline V gene, CDR1 is SGHRS and CDR2 is YFSETQ. Variable domain in full (rest from reference TRBV5-1 and TRBJ1-1): KAGVTQTPRYLIKTRGQQVTLSCSPISGHRSVSWYQQTPGQGLQFLFEYFSETQRNKGNFPGRFSGRQFSNSRSEMNVSTLELGDSALYLCASSYLRVRKNTEAFFGQGTRLTVV.

The CDR3 region is CASSFSRQGKREKLFF. The CDR3 DNA sequence: TGTGCCAGCAGCTTTTCAAGACAGGGTAAACGTGAAAAACTGTTTTTT. The chain joins TRBV7-9 to TRBJ1-4; the match to TRBD1 covers 7 bases. V shed 3 bases, J shed 7 bases, and the junction held 11 bases outside the gene matches. The CDR3 runs 16 residues. From germline, CDR1 is SEHNR and CDR2 FQNEAQ (reference sequence). The whole variable domain, filled in from reference TRBV7-9 and TRBJ1-4, reads DTGVSQNPRHKITKRGQNVTFRCDPISEHNRLYWYRQTLGQGPEFLTYFQNEAQLEKSRLLSDRFSAERPKGSFSTLEIQRTEQGDSAMYLCASSFSRQGKREKLFFGSGTQLSVL.

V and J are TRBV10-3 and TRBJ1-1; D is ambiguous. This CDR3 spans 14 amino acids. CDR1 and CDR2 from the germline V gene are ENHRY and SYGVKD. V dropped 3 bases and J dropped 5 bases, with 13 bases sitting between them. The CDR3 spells CAISDGGGRTEAFF. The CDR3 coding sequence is TGTGCCATCAGTGATGGAGGAGGGAGGACTGAAGCTTTCTTT.

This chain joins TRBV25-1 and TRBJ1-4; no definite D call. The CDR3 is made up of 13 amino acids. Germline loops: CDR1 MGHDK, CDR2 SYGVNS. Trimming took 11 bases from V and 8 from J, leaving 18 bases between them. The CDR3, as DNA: TGTGCCGGCAACGGGAGGGTAGGGGAAAAACTGTTTTTT. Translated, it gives CAGNGRVGEKLFF.

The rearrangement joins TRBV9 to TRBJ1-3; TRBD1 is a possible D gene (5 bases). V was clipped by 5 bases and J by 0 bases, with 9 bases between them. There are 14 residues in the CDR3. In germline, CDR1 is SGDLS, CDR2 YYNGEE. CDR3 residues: CASSQQVSGNTIYF. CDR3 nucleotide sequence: TGTGCCAGCAGTCAACAGGTCTCTGGAAACACCATATATTTT.

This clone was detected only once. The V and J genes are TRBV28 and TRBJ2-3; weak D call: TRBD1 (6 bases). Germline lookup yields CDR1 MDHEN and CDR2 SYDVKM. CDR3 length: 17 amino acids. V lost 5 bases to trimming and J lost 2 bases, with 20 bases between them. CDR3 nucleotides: TGTGCCAGCAGTCCATCACAGGGCAAAACTTCCACAGATACGCAGTATTTT. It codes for CASSPSQGKTSTDTQYF.

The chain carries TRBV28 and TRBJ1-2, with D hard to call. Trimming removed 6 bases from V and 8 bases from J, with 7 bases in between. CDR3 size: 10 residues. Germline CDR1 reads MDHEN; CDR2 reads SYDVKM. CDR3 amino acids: CASRARGYTF. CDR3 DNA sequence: TGTGCCAGCAGGGCTAGAGGCTACACCTTC.

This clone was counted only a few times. The DNA for the CDR3 is TGTGCCAGCAGCCATTGGGTGTCGGGGAAACGCACAGATACGCAGTATTTT. This codes for CASSHWVSGKRTDTQYF. This rearrangement joins TRBV3-1 (or the pseudogene TRBV3-2) to TRBJ2-3; D perhaps matches TRBD2 (5 bases). Germline-derived CDR1 and CDR2 are LGHDT and YNNKEL (reference sequence). This CDR3 spans 17 amino acids. Trimming removed 3 bases from V and 1 base from J, with 17 bases in between.

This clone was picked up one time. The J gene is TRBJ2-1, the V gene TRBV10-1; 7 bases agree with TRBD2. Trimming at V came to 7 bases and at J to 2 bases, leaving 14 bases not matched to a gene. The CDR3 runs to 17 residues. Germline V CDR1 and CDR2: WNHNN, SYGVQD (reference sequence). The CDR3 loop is CASNKTWGGSTYNEQFF. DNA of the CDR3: TGCGCCAGCAACAAAACCTGGGGCGGGAGTACCTACAATGAGCAGTTCTTC.

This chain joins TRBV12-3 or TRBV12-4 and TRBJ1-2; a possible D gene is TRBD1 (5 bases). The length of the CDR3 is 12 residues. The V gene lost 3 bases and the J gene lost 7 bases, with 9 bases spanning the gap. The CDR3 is CASSFMGGGYTF. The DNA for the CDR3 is TGTGCCAGCAGTTTTATGGGGGGTGGCTACACCTTC.

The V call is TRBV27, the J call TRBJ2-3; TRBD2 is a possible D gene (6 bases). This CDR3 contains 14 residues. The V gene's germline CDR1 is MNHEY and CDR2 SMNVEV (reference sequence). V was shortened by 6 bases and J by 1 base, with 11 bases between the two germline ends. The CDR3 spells CASRTTSRTDTQYF. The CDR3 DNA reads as TGTGCCAGCAGGACAACTAGCCGCACAGATACGCAGTATTTT.

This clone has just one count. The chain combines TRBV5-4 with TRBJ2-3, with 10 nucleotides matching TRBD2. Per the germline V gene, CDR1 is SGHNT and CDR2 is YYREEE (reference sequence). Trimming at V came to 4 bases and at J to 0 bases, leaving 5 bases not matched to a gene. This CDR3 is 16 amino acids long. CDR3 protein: CASSTSGGVSTDTQYF. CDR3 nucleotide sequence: TGTGCCAGCAGCACGAGCGGGGGGGTAAGCACAGATACGCAGTATTTT.

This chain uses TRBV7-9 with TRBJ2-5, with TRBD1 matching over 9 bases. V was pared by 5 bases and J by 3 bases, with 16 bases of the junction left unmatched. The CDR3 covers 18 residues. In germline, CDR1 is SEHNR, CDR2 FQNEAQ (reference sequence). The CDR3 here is CASSTTATGGALEETQYF. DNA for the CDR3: TGTGCCAGCAGCACAACCGCAACAGGGGGCGCTTTGGAAGAGACCCAGTACTTC. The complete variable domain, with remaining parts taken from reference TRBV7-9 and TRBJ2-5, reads DTGVSQNPRHKITKRGQNVTFRCDPISEHNRLYWYRQTLGQGPEFLTYFQNEAQLEKSRLLSDRFSAERPKGSFSTLEIQRTEQGDSAMYLCASSTTATGGALEETQYFGPGTRLLVL.

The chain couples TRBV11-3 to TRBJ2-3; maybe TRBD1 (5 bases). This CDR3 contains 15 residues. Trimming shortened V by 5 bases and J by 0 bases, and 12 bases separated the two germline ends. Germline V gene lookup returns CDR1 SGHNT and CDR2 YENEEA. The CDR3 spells CASSPGFSSTDTQYF. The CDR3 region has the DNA TGTGCCAGCAGCCCAGGGTTTTCTAGCACAGATACGCAGTATTTT.

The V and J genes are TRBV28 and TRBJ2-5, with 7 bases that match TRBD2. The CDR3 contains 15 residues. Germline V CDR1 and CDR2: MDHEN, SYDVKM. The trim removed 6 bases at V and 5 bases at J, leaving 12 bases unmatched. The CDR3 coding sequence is TGTGCCAGCAGCCCTCGGGAGGCAGGGATGGAGACCCAGTACTTC. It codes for CASSPREAGMETQYF.

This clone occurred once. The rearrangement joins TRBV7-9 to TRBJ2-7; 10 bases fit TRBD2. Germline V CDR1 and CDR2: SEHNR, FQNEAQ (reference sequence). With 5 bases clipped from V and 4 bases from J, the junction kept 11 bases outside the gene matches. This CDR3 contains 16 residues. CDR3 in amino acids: CASSPTFGTSAYEQYF. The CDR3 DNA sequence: TGTGCCAGCAGCCCTACATTCGGGACTAGCGCTTACGAGCAGTACTTC.

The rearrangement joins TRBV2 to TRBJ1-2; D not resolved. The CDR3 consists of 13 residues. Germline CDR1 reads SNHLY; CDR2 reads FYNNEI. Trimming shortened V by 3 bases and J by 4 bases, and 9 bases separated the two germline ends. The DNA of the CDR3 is TGTGCCAGCAGTGACCGACTCGGCTATGGCTACACCTTC. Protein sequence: CASSDRLGYGYTF. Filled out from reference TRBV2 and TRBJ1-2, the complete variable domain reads EPEVTQTPSHQVTQMGQEVILRCVPISNHLYFYWYRQILGQKVEFLVSFYNNEISEKSEIFDDQFSVERPDGSNFTLKIRSTKLEDSAMYFCASSDRLGYGYTFGSGTRLTVV.

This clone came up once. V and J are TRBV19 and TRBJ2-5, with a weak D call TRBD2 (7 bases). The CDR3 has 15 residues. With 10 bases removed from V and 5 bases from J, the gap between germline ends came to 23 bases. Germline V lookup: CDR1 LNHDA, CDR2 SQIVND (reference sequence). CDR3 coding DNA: TGTGCCACTAGCGCCTGGGGGGGGGCCGCGGAGACCCAGTACTTC. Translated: CATSAWGGAAETQYF.

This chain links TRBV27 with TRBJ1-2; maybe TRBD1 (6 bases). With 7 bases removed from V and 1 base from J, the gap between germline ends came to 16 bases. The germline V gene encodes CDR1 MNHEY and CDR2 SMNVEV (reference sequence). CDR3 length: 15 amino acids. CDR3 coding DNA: TGTGCCAGCACCCTCTCCCAGGGGAGTAACTATGGCTACACCTTC. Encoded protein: CASTLSQGSNYGYTF.

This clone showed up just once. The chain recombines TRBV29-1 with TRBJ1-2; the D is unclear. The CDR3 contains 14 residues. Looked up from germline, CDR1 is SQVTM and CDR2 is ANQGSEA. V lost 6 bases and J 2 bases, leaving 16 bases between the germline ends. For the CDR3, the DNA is TGCAGCGTACCACCGACAACAACGAACTATGGCTACACCTTC. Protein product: CSVPPTTTNYGYTF. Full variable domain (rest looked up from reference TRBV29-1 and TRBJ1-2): SAVISQKPSRDICQRGTSLTIQCQVDSQVTMMFWYRQQPGQSLTLIATANQGSEATYESGFVIDKFPISRPNLTFSTLTVSNMSPEDSSIYLCSVPPTTTNYGYTFGSGTRLTVV.